This T cell receptor (beta chain) was recovered during a study of a mutant IDH1 vaccine in newly diagnosed glioma. The V gene's germline CDR1 is WSHSY and CDR2 SAAADI. The CDR3 runs to 15 residues. The V and J ends lost 6 bases and 4 bases respectively, with 18 bases between them. Documented time point: baseline, week 1 (first vaccination visit). Specified treatment: pre-vaccination baseline after standard-of-care therapy. The assay was immunoSEQ multiplex PCR, and TCRdb's table has in-frame clones only and misses some. The table includes about 88,000 clones, approximately 80% detected once. The sequence came from a man in his forties with glioma. Some clones in this sample may be carry-over from other donors' samples. This rearrangement joins TRBV10-2 to TRBJ1-2, with D unclear. The source was PBMCs, collected from a glioma patient treated with radiotherapy, temozolomide or both. The DNA of the CDR3 is TGCGCCAGCAGATACGCTGTTGACTGGCCCTATGGCTACACCTTC. As protein: CASRYAVDWPYGYTF.